The T cell receptor beta chain under discussion was sequenced for a study of PD-1 blockade in mismatch repair-deficient tumors. Overall study: All were previously treated, progressing patients with approximately 11 mismatch repair-deficient cancer types.

Findings and limits, study-wide: Tumor-resident clones, often undetectable pretreatment in blood, expanded then contracted after pembrolizumab.

V was pared by 4 bases and J by 2 bases, with 14 bases of the junction left unmatched. The length of the CDR3 is 17 residues. Germline V gene lookup returns CDR1 SGHNT and CDR2 YYREEE (reference sequence). Mismatch repair deficiency was confirmed in all patients, by PCR or immunohistochemistry. Some clones are missing from TCRdb's copy, which holds only in-frame ones; the method was immunoSEQ multiplex PCR. The table includes roughly 120,000 clones, 60% to 85% detected once. To note about this clone: Its antigen remains unidentified.

The source was peripheral blood, collected roughly 60 weeks after starting pembrolizumab. This clonotype was obtained from an adult with mismatch repair-deficient cancer. The genes are TRBV5-4 and TRBJ1-2, with 7 bases that match TRBD1. The CDR3 nucleotides read TGTGCCAGCAGCCAGGAGGGTAGGGGGCGAACGAACTATGGCTACACCTTC. The encoded protein is CASSQEGRGRTNYGYTF. The variable domain in full, completed from reference TRBV5-4 and TRBJ1-2, reads ETGVTQSPTHLIKTRGQQVTLRCSSQSGHNTVSWYQQALGQGPQFIFQYYREEENGRGNFPPRFSGLQFPNYSSELNVNALELDDSALYLCASSQEGRGRTNYGYTFGSGTRLTVV.